This entry lists 11 T cell receptor beta chains sequenced from one sample in a study of brain T cells in children with intractable seizures. The time point is: blood from clinic visit 5 months post-surgery; TSC patient then seizure free. Only in-frame clones appear in the TCRdb table, and some are missing; sequencing was by immunoSEQ multiplex PCR. Of hundreds of thousands of clones listed, 93% are singletons. This material consisted of peripheral blood, taken about 5 months after surgery. The receptors come from a boy under three years old with tuberous sclerosis and intractable seizures.

The rearrangement links TRBV7-9 to TRBJ1-1, with unresolved D. With 5 bases removed from V and 3 bases from J, the gap between germline ends came to 16 bases. This CDR3 region has 15 residues. Germline CDR1 and CDR2: SEHNR and FQNEAQ (reference sequence). This chain's CDR3 is CASSPSWRVHTEAFF. The CDR3 DNA sequence: TGTGCCAGCAGCCCGAGTTGGAGGGTGCACACTGAAGCTTTCTTT.

This chain connects TRBV6-5 to TRBJ1-5; D is undetermined. The CDR3 is 15 residues long. Germline V gene lookup returns CDR1 MNHEY and CDR2 SVGAGI. Trimming removed 6 bases at V and 0 bases at J, with 12 bases between. DNA for the CDR3: TGTGCCAGCAGACCGGGTCCCGATAGCAATCAGCCCCAGCATTTT. It is translated as CASRPGPDSNQPQHF.

The rearrangement joins TRBV19 to TRBJ2-2; 10 nucleotides match TRBD1. The length of the CDR3 is 20 residues. In germline, CDR1 is LNHDA, CDR2 SQIVND (reference sequence). V lost 5 bases and J lost 0; bases outside the gene matches: 15. CDR3 in DNA: TGTGCCAGTAGTTCTCGACCCCGACCGGGACAGGGGCCGAACACCGGGGAGCTGTTTTTT. Encoded protein: CASSSRPRPGQGPNTGELFF.

The chain joins TRBV7-9 to TRBJ2-3; 8 bases are a match to TRBD1. This CDR3 region has 18 residues. Germline CDR1 is SEHNR and CDR2 is FQNEAQ (reference sequence). With 7 bases clipped from V and 4 bases from J, the junction kept 19 bases outside the gene matches. The CDR3 is CASTRLPDRGSSADTQYF. CDR3 nucleotides: TGTGCCAGCACCCGACTACCTGACAGGGGCTCTTCTGCAGATACGCAGTATTTT. Together with reference TRBV7-9 and TRBJ2-3, the CDR3 gives the full variable domain: DTGVSQNPRHKITKRGQNVTFRCDPISEHNRLYWYRQTLGQGPEFLTYFQNEAQLEKSRLLSDRFSAERPKGSFSTLEIQRTEQGDSAMYLCASTRLPDRGSSADTQYFGPGTRLTVL.

This chain links TRBV12-3 or TRBV12-4 with TRBJ1-2; D possibly corresponds to TRBD1 (6 bases). The CDR3 extends over 11 amino acids. V lost 8 bases, J lost 7 bases, and 11 bases lay in between. CDR3 loop: CASGRGGGYTF. CDR3 nucleotide sequence: TGTGCCAGCGGCAGGGGAGGTGGCTACACCTTC.

This chain links TRBV7-3 with TRBJ2-1, with TRBD2 as a possible D gene (5 bases). The CDR3 has 16 amino acids. The germline V gene encodes CDR1 SGHTA and CDR2 FQGTGA. V lost 2 bases to trimming and J lost 7 bases, with 18 bases between them. The DNA of the CDR3 is TGTGCCAGCAGCTTAGTTGCCCCCGGGATCGTTAATGAGCAGTTCTTC. Its translation is CASSLVAPGIVNEQFF.

To note about this clone: The junction and the germline gene differ at one end; a read error may be behind it. The V and J genes are TRBV7-7 and TRBJ2-1; D is perhaps TRBD2 (6 bases). There are 16 residues in the CDR3. CDR1 and CDR2 from the germline V gene are SSHAT and FNYEAQ (reference sequence). The CDR3 nucleotides read TGTGCTAGCAGCACCTCTAGCGCCCCCCCCTACAATGAGCAGTTCTTC. It translates to CASSTSSAPPYNEQFF.

This clone was recorded once. The rearrangement links TRBV19 to TRBJ2-3; D remains ambiguous. The germline CDR1 and CDR2 sequences are LNHDA and SQIVND (reference sequence). The CDR3 extends over 12 amino acids. V lost 3 bases and J 5 bases, leaving 6 bases between the germline ends. The CDR3 here is CASSIRRDTQYF. DNA for the CDR3: TGTGCCAGTAGTATCCGCCGAGATACGCAGTATTTT.

The rearrangement links TRBV5-1 to TRBJ2-3, with TRBD2 identical over 7 bases. This CDR3 is 16 amino acids long. The V segment lost 0 bases and the J segment 4 bases; nucleotides outside the gene matches: 8. CDR1 is SGHRS and CDR2 is YFSETQ in the germline V gene. The CDR3 coding sequence is TGCGCCAGCAGCTTGGTTTTTGGCGGGGGATCAGATACGCAGTATTTT. Translated: CASSLVFGGGSDTQYF. The whole variable domain, filled in from reference TRBV5-1 and TRBJ2-3, reads KAGVTQTPRYLIKTRGQQVTLSCSPISGHRSVSWYQQTPGQGLQFLFEYFSETQRNKGNFPGRFSGRQFSNSRSEMNVSTLELGDSALYLCASSLVFGGGSDTQYFGPGTRLTVL.

In DNA, the CDR3 is TGTGCCACCAGTGACTCCCACTTCATAGGGGGGAATGAGCAGTTCTTC. Its protein product is CATSDSHFIGGNEQFF. This chain links TRBV24-1 with TRBJ2-1; tentatively, D is TRBD1 or TRBD2 (6 bases each). Germline V lookup: CDR1 KGHDR, CDR2 SFDVKD. V dropped 4 bases and J dropped 7 bases, with 19 bases sitting between them. The CDR3 has 16 residues.

This clone was detected only once. At the DNA level, this CDR3 is encoded by other sequences in the same sample as well. This chain joins TRBV20-1 and TRBJ2-7; possibly TRBD1 for D (6 bases). The V end was cut by 6 bases, the J end by 4 bases, with 7 bases between. The CDR3 covers 10 residues. Germline V lookup: CDR1 DFQATT, CDR2 SNEGSKA (reference sequence). The CDR3 loop is CSARGYEQYF. DNA for the CDR3: TGCAGTGCCAGGGGATACGAGCAGTACTTC.